This note documents a single T cell receptor beta chain sequence. The V end was cut by 4 bases, the J end by 3 bases, with 13 bases between. The CDR3 consists of 15 residues. Germline V lookup: CDR1 LNHDA, CDR2 SQIVND (reference sequence). This sample is part of a study of T cell changes during pregnancy in multiple sclerosis. Data came from immunoSEQ multiplex PCR; TCRdb stores just in-frame clones and leaves some out. Of roughly 30,000 clones listed, 75% to 90% are singletons. Sequenced here: CD4+ T cells from peripheral blood mononuclear cells, sampled in the first trimester of pregnancy. The chain carries TRBV19 and TRBJ1-5, with no clear D. The source of this sequence is a female donor in good health, enrolled as a control in a pregnancy study. CDR3 region: CASSTQAGINQPQHF. The CDR3 bases are TGTGCCAGTAGTACCCAGGCCGGCATCAATCAGCCCCAGCATTTT.